What follows describes a single T cell receptor (beta chain). Antigen specificity is unknown. The PCR made use of 60 Vbeta and 13 Jbeta primers. The protocol was immunoSEQ multiplex PCR, while the TCRdb copy is restricted to in-frame clones and leaves out a portion. Of approximately 200,000 clones listed, 79% are singletons. This record belongs to a study of cytomegalovirus exposure and HLA in healthy donors. Study observations and caveats: HLA restriction was apparent for most CMV-associated TCR beta chains in a later analysis. Reports state that TCR beta sequences accurately predicted most subjects' HLA-A and HLA-B alleles.

Germline values: CDR1 SGHDN, CDR2 FVKESK. The CDR3 is 17 amino acids. V was pared by 4 bases and J by 1 base, with 19 bases between. This TCR was sampled from a young woman in good health and CMV-seronegative. Sequenced material: PBMCs. J is TRBJ2-5 and V is TRBV14; tentatively, D is TRBD2 (6 bases). Here the CDR3 DNA reads TGTGCCAGCAGCCCAAGTAGGGGAGGAAGGATCCAAGAGACCCAGTACTTC. As protein: CASSPSRGGRIQETQYF.